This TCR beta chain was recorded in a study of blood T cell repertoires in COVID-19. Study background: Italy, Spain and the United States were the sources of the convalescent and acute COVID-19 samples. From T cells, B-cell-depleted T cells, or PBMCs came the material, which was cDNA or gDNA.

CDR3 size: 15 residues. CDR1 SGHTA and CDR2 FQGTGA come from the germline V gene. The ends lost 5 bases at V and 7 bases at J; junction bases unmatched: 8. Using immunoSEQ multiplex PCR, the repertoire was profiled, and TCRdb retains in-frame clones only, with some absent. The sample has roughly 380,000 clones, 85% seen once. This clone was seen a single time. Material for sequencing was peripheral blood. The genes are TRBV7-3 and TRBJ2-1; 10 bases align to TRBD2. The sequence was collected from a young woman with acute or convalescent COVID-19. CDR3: CASSTGASGSNEQFF. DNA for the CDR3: TGTGCCAGCAGCACCGGGGCTAGCGGGAGTAATGAGCAGTTCTTC.